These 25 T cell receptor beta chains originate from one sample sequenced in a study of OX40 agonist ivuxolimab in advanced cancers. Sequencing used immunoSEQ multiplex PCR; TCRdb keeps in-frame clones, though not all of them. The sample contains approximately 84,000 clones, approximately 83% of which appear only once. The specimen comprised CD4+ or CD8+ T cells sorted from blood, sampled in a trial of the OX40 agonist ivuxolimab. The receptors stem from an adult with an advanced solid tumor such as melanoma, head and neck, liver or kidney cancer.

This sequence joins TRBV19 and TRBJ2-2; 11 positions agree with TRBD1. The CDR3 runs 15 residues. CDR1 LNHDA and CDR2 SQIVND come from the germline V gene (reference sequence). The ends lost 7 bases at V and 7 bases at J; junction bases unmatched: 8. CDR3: CASNPGQGAGGELFF. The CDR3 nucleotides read TGTGCCAGTAACCCTGGACAGGGGGCCGGCGGGGAGCTGTTTTTT.

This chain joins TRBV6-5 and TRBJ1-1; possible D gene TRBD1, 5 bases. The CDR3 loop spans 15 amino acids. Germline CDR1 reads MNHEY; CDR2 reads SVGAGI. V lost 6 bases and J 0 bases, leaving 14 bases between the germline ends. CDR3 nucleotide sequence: TGTGCCAGCAGGGGACCGAGCATACTGAACACTGAAGCTTTCTTT. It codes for CASRGPSILNTEAFF.

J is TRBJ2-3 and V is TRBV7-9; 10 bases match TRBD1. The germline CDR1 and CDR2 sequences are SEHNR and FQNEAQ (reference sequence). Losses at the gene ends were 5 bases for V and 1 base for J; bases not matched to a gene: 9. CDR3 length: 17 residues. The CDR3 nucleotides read TGTGCCAGCAGCCGCCGGGACAGGGGTTTGGGCACAGATACGCAGTATTTT. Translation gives CASSRRDRGLGTDTQYF.

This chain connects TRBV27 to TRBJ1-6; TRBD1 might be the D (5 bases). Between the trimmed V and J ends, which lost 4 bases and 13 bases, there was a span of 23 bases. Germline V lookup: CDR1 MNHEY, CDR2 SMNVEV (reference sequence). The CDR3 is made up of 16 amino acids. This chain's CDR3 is CASSSRQTARSSPLHF. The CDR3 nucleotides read TGTGCCAGCAGTTCGCGTCAGACAGCCCGGAGTTCGCCCCTCCACTTT.

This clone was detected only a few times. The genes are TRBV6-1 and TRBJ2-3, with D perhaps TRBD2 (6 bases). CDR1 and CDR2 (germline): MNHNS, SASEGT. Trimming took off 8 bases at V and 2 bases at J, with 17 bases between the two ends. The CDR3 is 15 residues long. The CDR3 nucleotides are TGTGCCAGCTCTCTCCGGGGCGGGGACACAGATACGCAGTATTTT. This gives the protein CASSLRGGDTDTQYF.

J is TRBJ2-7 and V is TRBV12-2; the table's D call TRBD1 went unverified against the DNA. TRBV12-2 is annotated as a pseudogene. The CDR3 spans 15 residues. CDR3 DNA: TGTGCAAGTCGCTTGGCCCAACCAGGGGCCTACGAGCAGTACTTC. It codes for CASRLAQPGAYEQYF.

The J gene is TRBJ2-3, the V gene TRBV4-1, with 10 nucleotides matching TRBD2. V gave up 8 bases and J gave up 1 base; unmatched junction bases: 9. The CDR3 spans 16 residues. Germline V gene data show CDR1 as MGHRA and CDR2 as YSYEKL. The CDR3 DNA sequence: TGCGCCAGCTCTCTAGCGGGGGCCAGGGGCACAGATACGCAGTATTTT. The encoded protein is CASSLAGARGTDTQYF.

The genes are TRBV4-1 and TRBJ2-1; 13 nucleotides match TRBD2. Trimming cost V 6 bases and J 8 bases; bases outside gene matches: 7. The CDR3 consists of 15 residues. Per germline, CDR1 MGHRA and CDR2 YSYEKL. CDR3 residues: CASSPGLAGDDEQFF. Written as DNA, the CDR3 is TGCGCCAGCAGTCCCGGACTAGCGGGGGATGATGAGCAGTTCTTC.

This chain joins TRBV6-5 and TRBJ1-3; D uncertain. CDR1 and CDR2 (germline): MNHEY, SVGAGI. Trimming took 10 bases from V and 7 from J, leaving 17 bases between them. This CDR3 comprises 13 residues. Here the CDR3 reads CATQQEALNTIYF. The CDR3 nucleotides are TGTGCCACCCAACAAGAGGCACTCAACACCATATATTTT.

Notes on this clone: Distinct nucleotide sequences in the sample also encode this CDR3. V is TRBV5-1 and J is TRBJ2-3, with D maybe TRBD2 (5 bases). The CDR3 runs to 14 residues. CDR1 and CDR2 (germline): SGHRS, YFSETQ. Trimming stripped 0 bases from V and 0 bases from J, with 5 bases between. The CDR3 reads CASSLGLSTDTQYF. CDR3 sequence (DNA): TGCGCCAGCAGCTTGGGACTAAGCACAGATACGCAGTATTTT.

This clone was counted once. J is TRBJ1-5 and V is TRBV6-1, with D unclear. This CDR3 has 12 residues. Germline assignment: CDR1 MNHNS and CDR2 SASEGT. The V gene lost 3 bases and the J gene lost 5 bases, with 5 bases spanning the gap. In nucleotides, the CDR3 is TGTGCCAGCAGTGATAGGGATCAGCCCCAGCATTTT. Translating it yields CASSDRDQPQHF.

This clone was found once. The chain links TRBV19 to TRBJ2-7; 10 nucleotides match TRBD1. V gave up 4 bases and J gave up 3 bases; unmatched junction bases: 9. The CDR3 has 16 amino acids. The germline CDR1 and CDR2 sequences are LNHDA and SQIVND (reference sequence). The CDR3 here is CASSTRQGASHYEQYF. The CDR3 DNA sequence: TGTGCCAGTAGTACCCGACAGGGGGCTAGTCACTACGAGCAGTACTTC.

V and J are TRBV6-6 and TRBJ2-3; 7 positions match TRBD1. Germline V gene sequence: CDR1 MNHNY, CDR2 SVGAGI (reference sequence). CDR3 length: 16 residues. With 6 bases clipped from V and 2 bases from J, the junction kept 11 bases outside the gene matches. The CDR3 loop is CASRPTGPGSTDTQYF. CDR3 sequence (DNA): TGTGCCAGCAGACCGACAGGGCCGGGCTCCACAGATACGCAGTATTTT.

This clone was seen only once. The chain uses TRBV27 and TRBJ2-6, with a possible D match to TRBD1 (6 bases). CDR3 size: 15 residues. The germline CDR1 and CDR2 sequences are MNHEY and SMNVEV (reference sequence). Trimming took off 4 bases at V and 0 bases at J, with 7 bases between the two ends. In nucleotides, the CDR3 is TGTGCCAGCAGTTGGGACAACTCTGGGGCCAACGTCCTGACTTTC. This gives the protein CASSWDNSGANVLTF.

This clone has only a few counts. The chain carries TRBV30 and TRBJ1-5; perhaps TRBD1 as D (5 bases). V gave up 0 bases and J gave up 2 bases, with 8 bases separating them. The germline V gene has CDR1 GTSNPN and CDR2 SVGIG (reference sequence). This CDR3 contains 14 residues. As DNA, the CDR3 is TGTGCCTGGAGTGTGCAAGGGGGCAATCAGCCCCAGCATTTT. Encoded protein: CAWSVQGGNQPQHF.

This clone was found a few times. CDR3 in amino acids: CASSRPDRVSPLHF. The CDR3 DNA is TGTGCCAGCAGTCGACCCGACAGGGTATCACCCCTCCACTTT. V gene TRBV28 combines with J gene TRBJ1-6; 7 nucleotides align to TRBD1. Losses at the gene ends were 5 bases for V and 10 bases for J; bases not matched to a gene: 8. The CDR3 covers 14 residues. The germline gives CDR1 MDHEN, CDR2 SYDVKM.

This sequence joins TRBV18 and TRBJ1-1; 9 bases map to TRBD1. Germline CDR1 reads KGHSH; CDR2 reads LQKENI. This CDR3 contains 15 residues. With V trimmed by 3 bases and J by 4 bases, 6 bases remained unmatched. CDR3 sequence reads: CASSPPTGGRTEAFF. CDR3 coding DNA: TGTGCCAGCTCACCCCCGACAGGGGGACGCACTGAAGCTTTCTTT.

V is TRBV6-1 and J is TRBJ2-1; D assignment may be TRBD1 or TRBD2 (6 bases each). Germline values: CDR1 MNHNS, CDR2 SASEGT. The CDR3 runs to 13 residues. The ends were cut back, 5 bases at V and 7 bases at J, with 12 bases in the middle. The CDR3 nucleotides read TGTGCCAGCAGTATGGGGGGCGGTAATGAGCAGTTCTTC. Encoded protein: CASSMGGGNEQFF.

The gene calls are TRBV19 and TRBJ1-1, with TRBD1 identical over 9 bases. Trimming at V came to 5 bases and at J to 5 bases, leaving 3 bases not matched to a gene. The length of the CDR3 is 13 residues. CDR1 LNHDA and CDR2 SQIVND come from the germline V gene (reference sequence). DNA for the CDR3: TGTGCCAGTAGTGGGACAGGGTGGACTGAAGCTTTCTTT. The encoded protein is CASSGTGWTEAFF.

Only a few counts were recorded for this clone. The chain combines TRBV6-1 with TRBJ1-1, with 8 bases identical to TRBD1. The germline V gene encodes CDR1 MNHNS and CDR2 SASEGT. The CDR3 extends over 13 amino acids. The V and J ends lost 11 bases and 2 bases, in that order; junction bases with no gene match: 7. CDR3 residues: CAAETGANTEAFF. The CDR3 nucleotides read TGTGCCGCAGAGACAGGGGCCAACACTGAAGCTTTCTTT.

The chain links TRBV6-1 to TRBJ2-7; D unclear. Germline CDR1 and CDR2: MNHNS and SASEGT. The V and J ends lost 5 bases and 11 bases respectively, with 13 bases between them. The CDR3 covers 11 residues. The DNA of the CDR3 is TGTGCCAGCAGTTTCGTTAAGGGTGAGTACTTC. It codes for CASSFVKGEYF.

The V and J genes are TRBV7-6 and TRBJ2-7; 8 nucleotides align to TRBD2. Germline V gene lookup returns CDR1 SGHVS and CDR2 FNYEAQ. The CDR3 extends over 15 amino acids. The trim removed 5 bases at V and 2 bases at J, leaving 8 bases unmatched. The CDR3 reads CASSDPLGGAYEQYF. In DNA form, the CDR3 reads TGTGCCAGCAGCGACCCTCTCGGGGGGGCCTACGAGCAGTACTTC.

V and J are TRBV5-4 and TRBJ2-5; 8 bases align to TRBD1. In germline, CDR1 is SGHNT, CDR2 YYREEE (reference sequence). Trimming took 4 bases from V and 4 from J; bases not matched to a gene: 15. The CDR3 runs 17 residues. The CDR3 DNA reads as TGTGCCAGCAGCGCCGCAGGGGGCATCGGGGTGAGAGAGACCCAGTACTTC. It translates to CASSAAGGIGVRETQYF.

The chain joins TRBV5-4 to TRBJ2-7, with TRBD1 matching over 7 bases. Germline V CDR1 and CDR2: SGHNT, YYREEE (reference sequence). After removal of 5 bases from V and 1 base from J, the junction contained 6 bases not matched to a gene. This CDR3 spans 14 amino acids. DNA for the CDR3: TGTGCCAGCAGTTCCGGGACAGCGTCCTACGAGCAGTACTTC. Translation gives CASSSGTASYEQYF. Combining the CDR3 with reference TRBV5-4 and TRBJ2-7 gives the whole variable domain ETGVTQSPTHLIKTRGQQVTLRCSSQSGHNTVSWYQQALGQGPQFIFQYYREEENGRGNFPPRFSGLQFPNYSSELNVNALELDDSALYLCASSSGTASYEQYFGPGTRLTVT.

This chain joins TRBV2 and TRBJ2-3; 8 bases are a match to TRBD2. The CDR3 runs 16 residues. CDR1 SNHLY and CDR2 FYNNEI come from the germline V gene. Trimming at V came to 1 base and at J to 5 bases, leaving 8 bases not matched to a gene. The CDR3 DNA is TGTGCCAGCAGTGAAGACGGGCGGGGGGTGGTAGATACGCAGTATTTT. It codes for CASSEDGRGVVDTQYF.